Shown below are 27 T cell receptor beta chains from a single sample sequenced in a study of blood T cells in healthy people across ages. A second about 7 to 11 cycle PCR used barcoded and J-beta primers. Each CDR3 protein gets one entry after TCRdb re-called the 5' RACE reads with MiXCR. The table records 600,000 to 800,000 distinct CDR3 sequences, over 40% of them present only once. Sequenced material: blood. The receptor source for this set is a woman aged 80 or older in good health.

This clonotype was picked up one time. V and J are TRBV7-8 and TRBJ2-3, with TRBD2 matching over 13 bases. Germline values: CDR1 SGHVS, CDR2 FQNEAQ. J lost 13 bases, V lost 7 bases, and 11 bases had no gene match. The CDR3 is 14 residues long. The DNA for the CDR3 is TGTGCCAGCAAAATAATACTAGCGGGGGGGGCTGAGTATTTT. This sequence encodes CASKIILAGGAEYF.

The rearrangement links TRBV20-1 to TRBJ2-3, with TRBD2 identical over 12 bases. Germline V gene sequence: CDR1 DFQATT, CDR2 SNEGSKA (reference sequence). J was trimmed by 6 bases and V by 6 bases; bases with no gene match: 16. This CDR3 comprises 17 residues. DNA of the CDR3: TGCAGTGCAACACCGGGACTAGCGGGCCCGGGGATGGATACGCAGTATTTT. It yields the protein CSATPGLAGPGMDTQYF.

This clonotype was counted a few times. This chain connects TRBV10-3 to TRBJ2-2; weak D call: TRBD1 (5 bases). Trimming pared 4 bases from V and 5 bases from J, leaving 11 bases between. The CDR3 is made up of 14 amino acids. Germline CDR1 and CDR2: ENHRY and SYGVKD. CDR3 bases: TGTGCCATCAGTGTCCTGCAGGGAACCGGGGAGCTGTTTTTT. Amino acids: CAISVLQGTGELFF.

This clonotype showed up many times. The CDR3 region has the DNA TGCAGTGCTAGCTTATTTGACAGGGATGGAAAACTGTTTTTT. Translation: CSASLFDRDGKLFF. V and J are TRBV20-1 and TRBJ1-4, with 7 bases aligning to TRBD1. Germline-derived CDR1 and CDR2 are DFQATT and SNEGSKA (reference sequence). The CDR3 sequence is 14 residues long. V dropped 3 bases and J dropped 10; count of bases not matched to a gene: 11.

This clonotype was counted a few times. V gene TRBV27 combines with J gene TRBJ1-5; D ambiguous. The germline V and J ends were trimmed by 6 bases and 0 bases, with 12 bases remaining between them. CDR1 and CDR2 from the germline V gene are MNHEY and SMNVEV (reference sequence). This CDR3 contains 15 residues. The CDR3 nucleotides are TGTGCCAGCAGCTCGGGTGGGCGTAGCAATCAGCCCCAGCATTTT. This translates into CASSSGGRSNQPQHF.

The CDR3 DNA reads as TGTGCCAGCAGCCTAGTGGGCGGGAGGTCCGGGGGCATTCAGTACTTC. Amino acids: CASSLVGGRSGGIQYF. This chain uses TRBV7-2 with TRBJ2-4; 8 bases match TRBD2. This CDR3 region has 16 residues. Germline V gives CDR1 SGHTA, CDR2 FQGNSA. J lost 9 bases, V lost 5 bases, and 15 bases had no gene match.

This clonotype was counted at least ten times. The gene calls are TRBV20-1 and TRBJ1-1, with D unresolved. The CDR3 runs to 11 residues. In germline, CDR1 is DFQATT, CDR2 SNEGSKA (reference sequence). The CDR3 DNA reads as TGCAGCTACACGGCGAACACTGAAGCTTTCTTT. As protein: CSYTANTEAFF.

The chain recombines TRBV4-3 with TRBJ1-6; no clear D. This CDR3 spans 17 amino acids. The V gene lost 0 bases and the J gene lost 0 bases, with 9 bases spanning the gap. In germline, CDR1 is LGHNA, CDR2 YSLEER. As DNA, the CDR3 is TGCGCCAGCAGCCAAGAAGTGACGAGCTCCTATAATTCACCCCTCCACTTT. Amino acids: CASSQEVTSSYNSPLHF.

The chain couples TRBV28 to TRBJ1-4; no reliable D call. V lost 3 bases and J lost 0, with 8 bases in between. This CDR3 comprises 15 residues. Germline V gene data show CDR1 as MDHEN and CDR2 as SYDVKM. The chain's CDR3 is CASSLHKATNEKLFF. The DNA for the CDR3 is TGTGCCAGCAGTTTGCACAAAGCAACTAATGAAAAACTGTTTTTT.

This clonotype was observed many times. This chain uses TRBV4-1 with TRBJ2-1; 7 bases are shared with TRBD2. Trimming cost V 0 bases and J 2 bases; bases outside gene matches: 10. Per the germline V gene, CDR1 is MGHRA and CDR2 is YSYEKL. This CDR3 comprises 18 residues. The CDR3 loop is CASSQEGSGGYAYNEQFF. The DNA for the CDR3 is TGCGCCAGCAGCCAAGAAGGTTCGGGAGGATACGCCTACAATGAGCAGTTCTTC.

The J gene is TRBJ1-2, the V gene TRBV7-2; no clear D. V shed 3 bases and J shed 7 bases, with 12 bases lying between them. This CDR3 region has 13 residues. Germline values: CDR1 SGHTA, CDR2 FQGNSA. The CDR3 coding sequence is TGTGCCAGCAGCTTTGAAGGGTTCGGTGGCTACACCTTC. Amino acid sequence: CASSFEGFGGYTF.

J is TRBJ1-5 and V is TRBV27; D gene uncertain. Looked up from germline, CDR1 is MNHEY and CDR2 is SMNVEV (reference sequence). Trimming removed 2 bases from V and 0 bases from J, with 8 bases in between. This CDR3 comprises 15 residues. CDR3 amino acids: CASSLVGISNQPQHF. The CDR3 DNA reads as TGTGCCAGCAGTTTAGTGGGGATTAGCAATCAGCCCCAGCATTTT.

The chain uses TRBV5-1 and TRBJ2-1; D remains ambiguous. CDR3 size: 14 residues. Deletions cut 4 bases from V and 4 bases from J, with 12 bases between. CDR1 is SGHRS and CDR2 is YFSETQ in the germline V gene. DNA for the CDR3: TGCGCCAGCAGCCCTGCGGTCGAATACAATGAGCAGTTCTTC. Amino acid sequence: CASSPAVEYNEQFF.

This clonotype appeared many times. J is TRBJ2-3 and V is TRBV25-1, with 8 positions matching TRBD2. The germline gives CDR1 MGHDK, CDR2 SYGVNS. Losses at the gene ends were 8 bases for V and 3 bases for J; bases not matched to a gene: 7. This CDR3 has 14 residues. This chain's CDR3 is CASSRGGLTDTQYF. As DNA, the CDR3 is TGTGCCAGCTCTCGGGGGGGCCTTACAGATACGCAGTATTTT.

This clonotype was observed many times. The chain recombines TRBV9 with TRBJ2-5, with D possibly matching TRBD1 (6 bases). The V end was cut by 7 bases, the J end by 4 bases, with 14 bases between. The CDR3 has 13 amino acids. Germline V gene sequence: CDR1 SGDLS, CDR2 YYNGEE. In DNA form, the CDR3 reads TGTGCCAGCGGACAGACAGCCCCAGAGACCCAGTACTTC. Protein: CASGQTAPETQYF.

The chain joins TRBV7-9 to TRBJ2-7; a weak D match, TRBD2 (5 bases). The CDR3 is 12 residues long. CDR1 SEHNR and CDR2 FQNEAQ come from the germline V gene (reference sequence). Trimming shortened V by 3 bases and J by 11 bases, and 14 bases separated the two germline ends. The CDR3 reads CASSLVVGSEYF. The CDR3 region has the DNA TGTGCCAGCAGCTTGGTCGTTGGTAGCGAGTACTTC. The full variable domain, its missing parts supplied by reference TRBV7-9 and TRBJ2-7, is DTGVSQNPRHKITKRGQNVTFRCDPISEHNRLYWYRQTLGQGPEFLTYFQNEAQLEKSRLLSDRFSAERPKGSFSTLEIQRTEQGDSAMYLCASSLVVGSEYFGPGTRLTVT.

The chain combines TRBV29-1 with TRBJ2-2; TRBD2 aligns across 10 bases. This CDR3 spans 16 amino acids. CDR1 is SQVTM, CDR2 ANQGSEA, per germline. Unmatched junction bases numbered 7, after V lost 6 bases and J lost 0 bases. The CDR3 DNA sequence: TGCAGCGTCGGTAGCGGGGGGAACGCGAACACCGGGGAGCTGTTTTTT. It yields the protein CSVGSGGNANTGELFF.

The chain couples TRBV5-6 to TRBJ1-6; 10 bases match TRBD1. This CDR3 contains 15 residues. The germline CDR1 and CDR2 sequences are SGHDT and YYEEEE. J lost 9 bases, V lost 1 base, and 4 bases had no gene match. CDR3 sequence (DNA): TGTGCCAGCAGCTTGAGGACAGGGGGTTTTTCACCCCTCCACTTT. This gives the protein CASSLRTGGFSPLHF. The full variable domain, in which reference TRBV5-6 and TRBJ1-6 provide the parts outside the CDR3, is DAGVTQSPTHLIKTRGQQVTLRCSPKSGHDTVSWYQQALGQGPQFIFQYYEEEERQRGNFPDRFSGHQFPNYSSELNVNALLLGDSALYLCASSLRTGGFSPLHFGNGTRLTVT.

V gene TRBV24-1 combines with J gene TRBJ2-1, with 15 bases matching TRBD2. Germline V gene lookup returns CDR1 KGHDR and CDR2 SFDVKD. The CDR3 covers 16 residues. V was pared by 3 bases and J by 10 bases, with 6 bases of the junction left unmatched. CDR3 sequence reads: CATSDGLAGGPYEQFF. CDR3 DNA sequence: TGTGCCACCAGTGATGGACTAGCGGGAGGGCCATACGAGCAGTTCTTC.

This clonotype showed up many times. This sequence joins TRBV5-1 and TRBJ1-2; D possibly corresponds to TRBD1 (6 bases). CDR1 SGHRS and CDR2 YFSETQ come from the germline V gene. The CDR3 has 16 amino acids. V was pared by 0 bases and J by 4 bases, with 16 bases between. The CDR3: CASSLDPDGGRYGYTF. The CDR3 DNA reads as TGCGCCAGCAGCTTGGATCCGGACGGGGGCCGCTATGGCTACACCTTC.

The chain employs TRBV30 and TRBJ1-2; D unclear. Germline CDR1 GTSNPN, CDR2 SVGIG (reference sequence). V dropped 7 bases and J dropped 6 bases, with 12 bases sitting between them. The CDR3 runs 11 residues. This chain's CDR3 is CAFGLNDGYTF. For the CDR3, the DNA is TGTGCCTTCGGGCTCAACGATGGCTACACCTTC.

This clonotype showed up many times. The V gene is TRBV6-1, the J gene TRBJ1-5; D ambiguous. The CDR3 runs to 14 residues. Germline V gives CDR1 MNHNS, CDR2 SASEGT. V gave up 3 bases and J gave up 6 bases, with 12 bases separating them. The CDR3 here is CASSDVARGQPQHF. CDR3 in DNA: TGTGCCAGCAGTGATGTGGCCAGAGGTCAGCCCCAGCATTTT.

This chain links TRBV28 with TRBJ2-7, with 11 bases lining up with TRBD2. The junction had 12 bases not matched to a gene; V was cut back by 5 bases and J by 0 bases. Germline loops: CDR1 MDHEN, CDR2 SYDVKM. This CDR3 is built from 18 residues. The CDR3 region is CASSQLAGERLSSYEQYF. The CDR3 nucleotides read TGTGCCAGCAGTCAACTAGCGGGAGAGAGGTTGAGCTCCTACGAGCAGTACTTC.

The chain joins TRBV20-1 to TRBJ2-7; D not resolved. The CDR3 is made up of 13 amino acids. The germline gives CDR1 DFQATT, CDR2 SNEGSKA (reference sequence). CDR3 loop: CRVQAASSYEQYF. The CDR3 DNA is TGCAGGGTCCAGGCGGCGAGCTCCTACGAGCAGTACTTC.

This clonotype was seen a few times. The V and J genes are TRBV6-5 and TRBJ1-2, with D perhaps TRBD1 (6 bases). CDR3 size: 16 residues. In germline, CDR1 is MNHEY, CDR2 SVGAGI. Trimming removed 8 bases at V and 4 bases at J, with 23 bases between. The CDR3 DNA reads TGTGCCAGCGGATTTTTCCGACAGGCCCGAGGCTATGGCTACACCTTC. Translation gives CASGFFRQARGYGYTF.

In its sample, this clonotype was seen many times. This chain joins TRBV12-3 or TRBV12-4 and TRBJ1-2; the D gene is possibly TRBD1 (5 bases). V shed 4 bases and J shed 8 bases, with 17 bases lying between them. The CDR3 contains 14 residues. CDR3 in DNA: TGTGCCAGCAGTTCCCCCGACAGATCCCGCGGCTACACCTTC. Protein product: CASSSPDRSRGYTF.

V gene TRBV27 combines with J gene TRBJ2-1; D gene ambiguous. The CDR3 runs to 13 residues. Trimming cost V 4 bases and J 2 bases, with 6 bases left between them. Germline-derived CDR1 and CDR2 are MNHEY and SMNVEV (reference sequence). This CDR3 reads CASSSTTYNEQFF. CDR3 bases: TGTGCCAGCAGTTCGACAACCTACAATGAGCAGTTCTTC.